What follows is one TCR beta chain and its context. This record belongs to a study of blood T cell repertoires in COVID-19. Study overall: COVID-19 samples collected from the United States, Italy and Spain covered acute and convalescent phases. Nucleic acid was either cDNA or gDNA, and it came from T cells, B-cell-depleted T cells, or PBMCs.

The CDR3 totals 13 residues. Deletions cut 2 bases from V and 6 bases from J, with 11 bases between. In the study's own analysis: Reference gene primer amplification in the assay estimated nucleated cell counts. Clones were sequenced by immunoSEQ multiplex PCR, and TCRdb holds only the in-frame ones, with some missing. Clone size and the V and J calls come from that table; the DNA yielded D and trimming. The table shows over 600,000 clones, with 70% to 90% occurring only once. Sequenced material: peripheral blood. V and J are TRBV12-3 or TRBV12-4 and TRBJ2-7, with D possibly being TRBD2 (6 bases). The receptor comes from a woman aged 18-29 years with acute or convalescent COVID-19. The CDR3 here is CASSLSGVGEQYF. The CDR3 DNA follows: TGTGCCAGCAGTTTATCGGGGGTAGGCGAGCAGTACTTC.